Below are 30 T cell receptor beta chains sequenced from a single sample in a study of blood T cell repertoires in COVID-19. This table comes from immunoSEQ multiplex PCR, and its TCRdb copy is limited to in-frame clones, with some not included. The sample comprises some 210,000 clones, roughly four fifths of which are singletons, and about 7.3% rests with the top ten. Sequencing was performed on peripheral blood. The receptors stem from a woman in her 50s with active or convalescent COVID-19.

CDR3 amino acids: CASSFGGAHQPQHF. CDR3 nucleotide sequence: TGTGCCAGCAGTTTCGGGGGGGCCCATCAGCCCCAGCATTTT. V usage is TRBV28 and J usage is TRBJ1-5; D might be TRBD1 (6 bases). The length of the CDR3 is 14 residues. Germline CDR1 MDHEN, CDR2 SYDVKM. Between the trimmed V and J ends, which lost 3 bases and 5 bases, there was a span of 11 bases.

The gene calls are TRBV24-1 and TRBJ2-2; D possibly corresponds to TRBD2 (5 bases). CDR3 length: 15 residues. With 5 bases removed from V and 6 bases from J, the gap between germline ends came to 15 bases. Germline values: CDR1 KGHDR, CDR2 SFDVKD. CDR3 protein: CATSGRIPGAGELFF. For the CDR3, the DNA is TGTGCCACCAGTGGGAGGATCCCTGGCGCCGGGGAGCTGTTTTTT.

V gene TRBV11-2 combines with J gene TRBJ2-4; a weak D match, TRBD1 (6 bases). Germline CDR1 is SGHAT and CDR2 is FQNNGV. CDR3 length equals 15 residues. V was pared by 5 bases and J by 7 bases, with 18 bases between. The CDR3 is CASSLGPLQGNIQYF. The DNA for the CDR3 is TGTGCCAGCAGCCTTGGGCCCCTTCAGGGGAACATTCAGTACTTC.

The rearrangement uses TRBV28 and TRBJ1-4, with 10 bases aligning to TRBD1. Trimming at V came to 5 bases and at J to 14 bases, leaving 17 bases not matched to a gene. There are 16 residues in the CDR3. From germline, CDR1 is MDHEN and CDR2 SYDVKM. This CDR3 is CASSIPGQGTPRGLFF. DNA for the CDR3: TGTGCCAGCAGTATACCGGGACAGGGGACCCCGAGGGGGCTGTTTTTT.

The genes are TRBV7-9 and TRBJ1-5, with 9 bases lining up with TRBD1. Germline V gene data show CDR1 as SEHNR and CDR2 as FQNEAQ (reference sequence). V was clipped by 4 bases and J by 6 bases; unmatched bases: 7. There are 15 residues in the CDR3. CDR3 coding DNA: TGTGCCAGCAGCTCCGGGACAGGGAATGGTCAGCCCCAGCATTTT. Amino acid sequence: CASSSGTGNGQPQHF.

The rearrangement joins TRBV29-1 to TRBJ2-7; no reliable D call. Germline CDR1 and CDR2: SQVTM and ANQGSEA. Trimming removed 4 bases from V and 3 bases from J, with 7 bases in between. The length of the CDR3 is 11 residues. CDR3 sequence reads: CSVGVIYEQYF. Written as DNA, the CDR3 is TGCAGCGTTGGAGTTATCTACGAGCAGTACTTC.

The rearrangement uses TRBV5-1 and TRBJ1-1; perhaps TRBD1 as D (5 bases). V was shortened by 5 bases and J by 0 bases, with 23 bases between the two germline ends. The CDR3 has 18 amino acids. Germline V gene data show CDR1 as SGHRS and CDR2 as YFSETQ. The CDR3 DNA reads TGCGCCAGCAGGGTGGGGCTGAATTCAGGAGACATGAACACTGAAGCTTTCTTT. It translates to CASRVGLNSGDMNTEAFF.

A few counts support this clone. The V gene is TRBV11-2, the J gene TRBJ1-6, with D possibly being TRBD1 (5 bases). The V end lost 4 bases, the J end lost 10 bases, and 11 bases lay between the germline ends. The CDR3 length is 13 residues. Germline V gene sequence: CDR1 SGHAT, CDR2 FQNNGV. This chain's CDR3 is CASSSGVGSPLHF. The CDR3 region has the DNA TGTGCCAGCAGCTCGGGGGTGGGGTCACCCCTCCACTTT.

The chain links TRBV2 to TRBJ1-4, with 7 nucleotides matching TRBD1. CDR1 is SNHLY, CDR2 FYNNEI, per germline. The CDR3 is 15 amino acids. Losses at the gene ends were 6 bases for V and 8 bases for J; bases not matched to a gene: 12. As DNA, the CDR3 is TGTGCCAGCAGCCAAGGCCCAGGGGGTCGGGAAAAACTGTTTTTT. Encoded protein: CASSQGPGGREKLFF.

The rearrangement uses TRBV18 and TRBJ1-1, with D unclear. Germline CDR1 and CDR2: KGHSH and LQKENI. The CDR3 has 12 amino acids. Trimming shortened V by 2 bases and J by 6 bases, and 7 bases separated the two germline ends. The CDR3 nucleotides are TGTGCCAGCTCACCAGGGGAGGCTGAAGCTTTCTTT. This encodes CASSPGEAEAFF.

This chain links TRBV11-2 with TRBJ2-1, with D possibly matching TRBD2 (6 bases). CDR1 and CDR2 (germline): SGHAT, FQNNGV. The ends were cut back, 1 base at V and 9 bases at J, with 16 bases in the middle. The CDR3 contains 15 residues. CDR3 sequence reads: CASSLALGGSGEQFF. The CDR3 coding sequence is TGTGCCAGCAGCTTAGCCCTGGGGGGTAGCGGTGAGCAGTTCTTC. Supplemented by reference TRBV11-2 and TRBJ2-1, the full variable domain reads EAGVAQSPRYKIIEKRQSVAFWCNPISGHATLYWYQQILGQGPKLLIQFQNNGVVDDSQLPKDRFSAERLKGVDSTLKIQPAKLEDSAVYLCASSLALGGSGEQFFGPGTRLTVL.

This chain joins TRBV5-1 and TRBJ2-5, with a weak D call TRBD1 (6 bases). Germline V gene lookup returns CDR1 SGHRS and CDR2 YFSETQ. The CDR3 runs 15 residues. Trimming stripped 3 bases from V and 1 base from J, with 13 bases between. CDR3: CASSSIRGSQETQYF. DNA for the CDR3: TGCGCCAGCAGCTCGATCAGGGGCTCCCAAGAGACCCAGTACTTC.

This chain links TRBV12-5 with TRBJ1-1, with TRBD1 matching over 9 bases. Trimming removed 5 bases from V and 5 bases from J; junction bases left unmatched: 3. CDR1 is LGHNT and CDR2 is FRNRAP in the germline V gene. This CDR3 comprises 13 residues. CDR3 loop: CASGPDRGTEAFF. The CDR3 region has the DNA TGTGCTAGTGGTCCTGACAGGGGGACTGAAGCTTTCTTT.

This clone was seen more than once but under ten times. The chain has TRBV19 and TRBJ1-1; possible D gene TRBD1, 5 bases. Germline V CDR1 and CDR2: LNHDA, SQIVND (reference sequence). The ends were cut back, 7 bases at V and 10 bases at J, with 13 bases in the middle. The CDR3 loop spans 11 amino acids. The CDR3: CASTATQGAFF. The CDR3 region has the DNA TGTGCCAGTACCGCAACCCAGGGAGCTTTCTTT.

The J gene is TRBJ1-2, the V gene TRBV6-5; D call uncertain. Germline V lookup: CDR1 MNHEY, CDR2 SVGAGI. The CDR3 runs to 12 residues. V lost 4 bases, J lost 5 bases, and 8 bases lay in between. The CDR3 is CASSSGSYGYTF. The CDR3 coding sequence is TGTGCCAGCAGTTCGGGTTCGTATGGCTACACCTTC.

CDR3: CASSSPAQRGGTDTQYF. In DNA form, the CDR3 reads TGTGCCAGCAGTTCTCCCGCCCAGCGGGGGGGCACAGATACGCAGTATTTT. The J gene is TRBJ2-3, the V gene TRBV28, with 9 bases that match TRBD2. V gave up 4 bases and J gave up 1 base; unmatched junction bases: 9. Germline values: CDR1 MDHEN, CDR2 SYDVKM. The length of the CDR3 is 17 residues. Drawing the rest from reference TRBV28 and TRBJ2-3, the complete variable domain is DVKVTQSSRYLVKRTGEKVFLECVQDMDHENMFWYRQDPGLGLRLIYFSYDVKMKEKGDIPEGYSVSREKKERFSLILESASTNQTSMYLCASSSPAQRGGTDTQYFGPGTRLTVL.

The chain has TRBV30 and TRBJ1-1; possibly TRBD1 for D (5 bases). The V gene lost 4 bases and the J gene lost 4 bases, with 16 bases spanning the gap. CDR1 and CDR2 (germline): GTSNPN, SVGIG (reference sequence). The CDR3 sequence is 14 residues long. CDR3 sequence reads: CAWTFDSPGTEAFF. CDR3 nucleotide sequence: TGTGCCTGGACATTTGACAGCCCCGGCACTGAAGCTTTCTTT.

The gene calls are TRBV3-1 (or the pseudogene TRBV3-2) and TRBJ1-2, with D unclear. Germline V gives CDR1 LGHDT, CDR2 YNNKEL (reference sequence). V was trimmed by 0 bases and J by 4 bases, leaving 9 bases between them. CDR3 length: 14 residues. CDR3 DNA sequence: TGTGCCAGCAGCCAAGATCAGGTTGGCTATGGCTACACCTTC. Its translation is CASSQDQVGYGYTF.

The chain has TRBV4-1 and TRBJ2-3; 7 nucleotides line up with TRBD2. The CDR3 has 15 amino acids. V was clipped by 4 bases and J by 3 bases; unmatched bases: 7. CDR1 is MGHRA and CDR2 is YSYEKL in the germline V gene. The CDR3 region has the DNA TGCGCCAGCAGCCGTAGGAGCGGGGATACAGATACGCAGTATTTT. Amino acid sequence: CASSRRSGDTDTQYF.

The chain is built from TRBV5-1 and TRBJ2-3, with 7 bases lining up with TRBD2. The V and J ends lost 5 bases and 2 bases, in that order; junction bases with no gene match: 5. Germline CDR1 is SGHRS and CDR2 is YFSETQ. This CDR3 comprises 14 residues. The chain's CDR3 is CASRRGGPTDTQYF. The CDR3 coding sequence is TGCGCCAGCAGGCGCGGGGGACCCACAGATACGCAGTATTTT.

The chain couples TRBV5-4 to TRBJ2-2; tentative D call: TRBD2 (6 bases). This CDR3 region has 16 residues. CDR1 SGHNT and CDR2 YYREEE come from the germline V gene (reference sequence). V was pared by 4 bases and J by 2 bases, with 15 bases between. The CDR3 here is CASSPRGTLNTGELFF. As DNA, the CDR3 is TGTGCCAGCAGCCCCCGGGGGACCCTAAACACCGGGGAGCTGTTTTTT.

The chain is built from TRBV5-6 and TRBJ2-1; tentative D call: TRBD1 (5 bases). Trimming pared 3 bases from V and 8 bases from J, leaving 15 bases between. The CDR3 runs 14 residues. Germline V lookup: CDR1 SGHDT, CDR2 YYEEEE. The CDR3 spells CASSSTWGGDEQFF. CDR3 in DNA: TGTGCCAGCAGCTCCACCTGGGGCGGAGATGAGCAGTTCTTC.

The V gene is TRBV18, the J gene TRBJ2-5; 8 bases map to TRBD1. Trimming removed 6 bases from V and 4 bases from J; junction bases left unmatched: 4. This CDR3 is built from 13 residues. The germline V gene encodes CDR1 KGHSH and CDR2 LQKENI. The CDR3 DNA reads TGTGCCAGCTCCTTCGACAGGGGAGAGACCCAGTACTTC. It codes for CASSFDRGETQYF.

This clone was seen only once. The gene calls are TRBV5-1 and TRBJ1-2, with TRBD1 identical over 10 bases. The length of the CDR3 is 16 residues. The germline V gene has CDR1 SGHRS and CDR2 YFSETQ. V shed 6 bases and J 4 bases; nucleotides not matched to a gene: 12. CDR3 bases: TGCGCCAGCAACCTCGGGACAGGGGATCGTCGCTATGGCTACACCTTC. It encodes CASNLGTGDRRYGYTF.

This chain connects TRBV19 to TRBJ1-6; TRBD1 aligns across 9 bases. This CDR3 is built from 13 residues. Germline V CDR1 and CDR2: LNHDA, SQIVND (reference sequence). Trimming at V came to 7 bases and at J to 7 bases, leaving 2 bases not matched to a gene. This CDR3 reads CASNRGLNSPLHF. The DNA of the CDR3 is TGTGCCAGTAACAGGGGGCTAAATTCACCCCTCCACTTT.

This chain joins TRBV7-2 and TRBJ2-7; weak D call: TRBD1 (5 bases). CDR1 SGHTA and CDR2 FQGNSA come from the germline V gene. This CDR3 has 13 amino acids. The germline V and J ends were trimmed by 4 bases and 7 bases, with 14 bases remaining between them. The CDR3 nucleotides are TGTGCCAGCAGCTCCAACCAGGGTCTGGAGCAGTACGTC. Its protein is CASSSNQGLEQYV.

This clone was detected a few times. The J gene is TRBJ2-1, the V gene TRBV5-1; TRBD2 matches 13 bases. The V segment lost 5 bases and the J segment 9 bases; nucleotides outside the gene matches: 11. In germline, CDR1 is SGHRS, CDR2 YFSETQ. CDR3 length: 16 residues. CDR3 in amino acids: CASRKGTSGDVGEQFF. The CDR3 nucleotides are TGCGCCAGCAGGAAAGGGACTAGCGGGGATGTTGGTGAGCAGTTCTTC.

The rearrangement links TRBV28 to TRBJ1-2; 10 bases are shared with TRBD1. The CDR3 totals 13 residues. In germline, CDR1 is MDHEN, CDR2 SYDVKM. Trimming at V came to 4 bases and at J to 7 bases, leaving 3 bases not matched to a gene. The CDR3 sequence is CASSSTGGPGYTF. CDR3 nucleotide sequence: TGTGCCAGCAGTTCGACAGGGGGCCCTGGCTACACCTTC.

This clone was seen a single time. This rearrangement joins TRBV28 to TRBJ1-4, with a tentative D call TRBD1 (5 bases). Trimming shortened V by 7 bases and J by 7 bases, and 19 bases separated the two germline ends. The CDR3 is 15 amino acids. The germline V gene has CDR1 MDHEN and CDR2 SYDVKM. The CDR3 nucleotides read TGTGCCAGCAACTCCCATTCGGCGGGGGGTGAAAAACTGTTTTTT. It translates to CASNSHSAGGEKLFF.

The J gene is TRBJ2-5, the V gene TRBV7-2; D unclear. The CDR3 contains 13 residues. Trimming took 1 base from V and 2 from J, leaving 5 bases between them. Germline assignment: CDR1 SGHTA and CDR2 FQGNSA. The CDR3 DNA follows: TGTGCCAGCAGCTTAGGTATACAAGAGACCCAGTACTTC. Translation gives CASSLGIQETQYF. The full variable domain, rest sourced from reference TRBV7-2 and TRBJ2-5, is GAGVSQSPSNKVTEKGKDVELRCDPISGHTALYWYRQSLGQGLEFLIYFQGNSAPDKSGLPSDRFSAERTGGSVSTLTIQRTQQEDSAVYLCASSLGIQETQYFGPGTRLLVL.